This T cell receptor (beta chain) is from a study of T cell responses to AZD1222 COVID-19 vaccine. Profiling relied on immunoSEQ multiplex PCR, and the TCRdb table lists in-frame clones only, not all of them. The sample has about 150,000 clones, 75% to 95% seen once. This CDR3 contains 14 residues. V was trimmed by 5 bases and J by 4 bases, leaving 14 bases between them. CDR1 and CDR2 (germline): LNHDA, SQIVND (reference sequence). Regarding this clone: The antigen remains undetermined.

Study observations and caveats: Just a handful of AZD1222 recipients tested seropositive at baseline. Reportedly, nearly half the spike-specific TCRs target unmutated variant regions. No day 14 peak samples; only post-peak repertoires were characterized. Spike-specific TCR repertoires showed rising breadth and depth after two AZD1222 doses.

The gene calls are TRBV19 and TRBJ1-1; the D is unclear. The sample consisted of peripheral blood, taken on day 0 of AZD1222 vaccination. The TCR was taken from an adult in good health. This CDR3 is CASSGPSSGTEAFF. The CDR3 nucleotides are TGTGCCAGTAGTGGACCGTCTAGCGGCACTGAAGCTTTCTTT.